The 31 T cell receptor beta chains below all came from one sample that was sequenced in a study of cytomegalovirus exposure and HLA in healthy donors. Some clones are missing from TCRdb's copy, which holds only in-frame ones; the method was immunoSEQ multiplex PCR. The sample shows about 130,000 clones, roughly 90% of them seen only once. The sequenced sample was PBMCs. The receptors derive from a man aged 30 to 39 in good health and CMV-seronegative.

The chain uses TRBV19 and TRBJ2-7; TRBD2 is a possible D gene (6 bases). This CDR3 comprises 14 residues. Trimming removed 5 bases at V and 3 bases at J, with 14 bases between. Germline V gene sequence: CDR1 LNHDA, CDR2 SQIVND (reference sequence). The CDR3 here is CASSFGSFHYEQYF. Here the CDR3 DNA reads TGTGCCAGTAGTTTCGGGAGCTTCCACTACGAGCAGTACTTC. Using reference TRBV19 and TRBJ2-7 for the parts outside the CDR3, the full variable domain is DGGITQSPKYLFRKEGQNVTLSCEQNLNHDAMYWYRQDPGQGLRLIYYSQIVNDFQKGDIAEGYSVSREKKESFPLTVTSAQKNPTAFYLCASSFGSFHYEQYFGPGTRLTVT.

The rearrangement joins TRBV5-1 to TRBJ2-1, with 8 bases identical to TRBD2. V shed 4 bases, J shed 0 bases, and the junction held 6 bases outside the gene matches. Per germline, CDR1 SGHRS and CDR2 YFSETQ. The CDR3 contains 16 residues. CDR3 in amino acids: CASSPVAGGSYNEQFF. The CDR3 bases are TGCGCCAGCAGCCCGGTGGCGGGGGGCTCCTACAATGAGCAGTTCTTC. Full variable domain (remainder filled in from reference TRBV5-1 and TRBJ2-1): KAGVTQTPRYLIKTRGQQVTLSCSPISGHRSVSWYQQTPGQGLQFLFEYFSETQRNKGNFPGRFSGRQFSNSRSEMNVSTLELGDSALYLCASSPVAGGSYNEQFFGPGTRLTVL.

The chain uses TRBV7-9 and TRBJ2-7; D not certain. The germline CDR1 and CDR2 sequences are SEHNR and FQNEAQ (reference sequence). This CDR3 is built from 14 residues. Trimming removed 4 bases at V and 0 bases at J, with 10 bases between. Written as DNA, the CDR3 is TGTGCCAGCAGCTCTCCCCCCAGCTCCTACGAGCAGTACTTC. This encodes CASSSPPSSYEQYF.

V usage is TRBV30 and J usage is TRBJ2-7; 9 nucleotides agree with TRBD2. Looked up from germline, CDR1 is GTSNPN and CDR2 is SVGIG (reference sequence). With 1 base clipped from V and 2 bases from J, the junction kept 0 bases outside the gene matches. The CDR3 is 13 residues long. This CDR3 reads CAWSGLAAYEQYF. CDR3 coding DNA: TGTGCCTGGAGTGGACTAGCGGCCTACGAGCAGTACTTC.

The chain links TRBV4-1 to TRBJ2-7, with D possibly matching TRBD2 (5 bases). The CDR3 is 15 residues long. CDR1 and CDR2 (germline): MGHRA, YSYEKL. V gave up 1 base and J gave up 0 bases, with 10 bases separating them. The CDR3 loop reads CASSQVSGPSYEQYF. In DNA, the CDR3 is TGCGCCAGCAGCCAAGTAAGCGGACCCTCCTACGAGCAGTACTTC.

The rearrangement links TRBV5-4 to TRBJ2-1, with 8 bases lining up with TRBD2. This CDR3 has 15 amino acids. Germline V gene sequence: CDR1 SGHNT, CDR2 YYREEE (reference sequence). The junction had 6 bases not matched to a gene; V was cut back by 4 bases and J by 3 bases. In DNA, the CDR3 is TGTGCCAGCAGCCGACTAGCGAGCCTCTACAATGAGCAGTTCTTC. It codes for CASSRLASLYNEQFF. The entire variable domain, with the rest obtained from reference TRBV5-4 and TRBJ2-1, is as follows: ETGVTQSPTHLIKTRGQQVTLRCSSQSGHNTVSWYQQALGQGPQFIFQYYREEENGRGNFPPRFSGLQFPNYSSELNVNALELDDSALYLCASSRLASLYNEQFFGPGTRLTVL.

The chain uses TRBV6-7 and TRBJ2-7; the D is unclear. TRBV6-7 is flagged as an ORF with uncertain function. The CDR3 sequence is 12 residues long. Trimming stripped 6 bases from V and 4 bases from J, with 10 bases between. This CDR3 reads CASRNEQYEQYF. CDR3 nucleotide sequence: TGTGCCAGCAGGAACGAACAGTACGAGCAGTACTTC.

The V and J genes are TRBV19 and TRBJ1-2, with D uncertain. CDR1 and CDR2 (germline): LNHDA, SQIVND (reference sequence). V lost 4 bases, J lost 11 bases, and 20 bases lay in between. The CDR3 runs to 14 residues. The CDR3 DNA reads as TGTGCCAGTAGTAGCTGGGAGAGTGGCCGAACATACACCTTC. It translates to CASSSWESGRTYTF.

The chain recombines TRBV19 with TRBJ2-7, with 8 bases lining up with TRBD2. Losses at the gene ends were 1 base for V and 0 bases for J; bases not matched to a gene: 2. The CDR3 is 15 residues long. Germline-derived CDR1 and CDR2 are LNHDA and SQIVND (reference sequence). CDR3 DNA sequence: TGTGCCAGTAGTATAGGTACTAGCGGCTCCTACGAGCAGTACTTC. Amino acids: CASSIGTSGSYEQYF. Full variable domain (missing parts from reference TRBV19 and TRBJ2-7): DGGITQSPKYLFRKEGQNVTLSCEQNLNHDAMYWYRQDPGQGLRLIYYSQIVNDFQKGDIAEGYSVSREKKESFPLTVTSAQKNPTAFYLCASSIGTSGSYEQYFGPGTRLTVT.

This clone has a handful of counts. The chain has TRBV5-1 and TRBJ2-5; 9 bases fit TRBD1. The ends lost 7 bases at V and 1 base at J; junction bases unmatched: 8. The CDR3 is made up of 15 amino acids. Germline V gives CDR1 SGHRS, CDR2 YFSETQ. The CDR3 DNA reads as TGCGCCAGCGGACAGGGGCGTTCATTCCAAGAGACCCAGTACTTC. This sequence encodes CASGQGRSFQETQYF.

The V and J genes are TRBV29-1 and TRBJ1-2; 7 bases align to TRBD1. J lost 6 bases, V lost 6 bases, and 4 bases had no gene match. Germline loops: CDR1 SQVTM, CDR2 ANQGSEA. CDR3 size: 11 residues. In DNA form, the CDR3 reads TGCAGCGTGAAAGGGGGCGATGGCTACACCTTC. Protein product: CSVKGGDGYTF. Using reference TRBV29-1 and TRBJ1-2 for the parts outside the CDR3, the full variable domain is SAVISQKPSRDICQRGTSLTIQCQVDSQVTMMFWYRQQPGQSLTLIATANQGSEATYESGFVIDKFPISRPNLTFSTLTVSNMSPEDSSIYLCSVKGGDGYTFGSGTRLTVV.

The rearrangement links TRBV6-4 to TRBJ2-1; 7 positions match TRBD2. Germline lookup yields CDR1 MRHNA and CDR2 SNTAGT. The V gene end was trimmed by 4 bases and the J gene end by 0 bases; junction bases not matched to a gene: 3. The CDR3 runs 15 residues. CDR3 sequence: CASSVLAGSYNEQFF. DNA of the CDR3: TGTGCCAGCAGTGTTTTAGCGGGCTCCTACAATGAGCAGTTCTTC.

The chain joins TRBV6-5 to TRBJ2-7; 9 bases align to TRBD2. This CDR3 contains 11 residues. Germline-derived CDR1 and CDR2 are MNHEY and SVGAGI. V lost 6 bases and J lost 12; bases outside the gene matches: 6. CDR3 sequence reads: CASSDLAGMYF. Here the CDR3 DNA reads TGTGCCAGCAGCGATCTAGCGGGGATGTACTTC.

This chain links TRBV6-4 with TRBJ2-2; D not certain. V lost 0 bases and J lost 8, with 10 bases in between. The germline V gene encodes CDR1 MRHNA and CDR2 SNTAGT. The CDR3 contains 14 residues. CDR3 protein: CASSDSAGIGELFF. CDR3 bases: TGTGCCAGCAGTGACTCGGCAGGAATAGGGGAGCTGTTTTTT.

The chain is built from TRBV10-3 and TRBJ2-1, with D maybe TRBD2 (7 bases). Germline lookup yields CDR1 ENHRY and CDR2 SYGVKD. This CDR3 contains 11 residues. V lost 3 bases and J lost 14, with 11 bases in between. The CDR3 DNA reads as TGTGCCATCAGTGACCAGGGGAGGGAGTTCTTC. It translates to CAISDQGREFF.

The chain combines TRBV2 with TRBJ2-1, with D tentatively TRBD2 (5 bases). Germline-derived CDR1 and CDR2 are SNHLY and FYNNEI. This CDR3 has 15 residues. Trimming cost V 3 bases and J 2 bases, with 11 bases left between them. DNA for the CDR3: TGTGCCAGCAGTGATACTAGTTTTCCCTACAATGAGCAGTTCTTC. Protein product: CASSDTSFPYNEQFF.

This rearrangement joins TRBV2 to TRBJ2-7, with D possibly TRBD1 on 6 matching bases. The germline V and J ends were trimmed by 6 bases and 6 bases, with 18 bases remaining between them. Germline CDR1 and CDR2: SNHLY and FYNNEI. The CDR3 contains 14 residues. The CDR3 DNA follows: TGTGCCAGCAGGGTCCGGGACACAAGGCTCGAGCAGTACTTC. Amino acids: CASRVRDTRLEQYF.

This chain uses TRBV30 with TRBJ2-3; the match to TRBD2 covers 15 bases. The CDR3 is 14 residues long. Germline V gives CDR1 GTSNPN, CDR2 SVGIG (reference sequence). V trimming: 5 bases; J trimming: 4 bases; junction bases outside the gene matches: 1. The chain's CDR3 is CAWWTSGRADTQYF. The DNA for the CDR3 is TGTGCCTGGTGGACTAGCGGGAGGGCAGATACGCAGTATTTT.

The chain couples TRBV7-8 to TRBJ2-4; D perhaps matches TRBD2 (6 bases). The length of the CDR3 is 14 residues. The germline V gene has CDR1 SGHVS and CDR2 FQNEAQ. Trimming shortened V by 3 bases and J by 8 bases, and 14 bases separated the two germline ends. In DNA, the CDR3 is TGTGCCAGCAGCTTCCGGGACGGAGGGGACATTCAGTACTTC. It specifies CASSFRDGGDIQYF. The full variable domain, its missing parts supplied by reference TRBV7-8 and TRBJ2-4, is GAGVSQSPRYKVAKRGQDVALRCDPISGHVSLFWYQQALGQGPEFLTYFQNEAQLDKSGLPSDRFFAERPEGSVSTLKIQRTQQEDSAVYLCASSFRDGGDIQYFGAGTRLSVL.

The rearrangement links TRBV2 to TRBJ2-7; 12 bases are a match to TRBD2. V lost 2 bases and J lost 5; bases outside the gene matches: 4. This CDR3 comprises 15 residues. Germline-derived CDR1 and CDR2 are SNHLY and FYNNEI. The DNA of the CDR3 is TGTGCCAGCAGTGAACGACTAGCGGGAGTGAACGAGCAGTACTTC. It specifies CASSERLAGVNEQYF. Looking up the rest from reference TRBV2 and TRBJ2-7 gives the full variable domain: EPEVTQTPSHQVTQMGQEVILRCVPISNHLYFYWYRQILGQKVEFLVSFYNNEISEKSEIFDDQFSVERPDGSNFTLKIRSTKLEDSAMYFCASSERLAGVNEQYFGPGTRLTVT.

This clone was seen just once. The chain employs TRBV9 and TRBJ1-2, with TRBD1 matching over 8 bases. This CDR3 has 15 amino acids. Per the germline V gene, CDR1 is SGDLS and CDR2 is YYNGEE. With 4 bases clipped from V and 8 bases from J, the junction kept 13 bases outside the gene matches. The CDR3 region has the DNA TGTGCCAGCAGCCTGATGACAGGGGAGAAGGGCGGCTACACCTTC. Translated: CASSLMTGEKGGYTF.

The sample holds one count of this clone. The chain combines TRBV10-3 with TRBJ1-1; no reliable D call. Trimming stripped 10 bases from V and 6 bases from J, with 15 bases between. In germline, CDR1 is ENHRY, CDR2 SYGVKD. CDR3 size: 12 residues. Here the CDR3 DNA reads TGTGCCACCGGACGGACTGTGGCTGAAGCTTTCTTT. Encoded protein: CATGRTVAEAFF.

The V and J genes are TRBV4-1 and TRBJ2-7; a weak D match, TRBD2 (6 bases). CDR1 is MGHRA and CDR2 is YSYEKL in the germline V gene. V was pared by 1 base and J by 1 base, with 11 bases between. The CDR3 totals 15 residues. For the CDR3, the DNA is TGCGCCAGCAGCCAAGTTGGGAGGAAGTCCTACGAGCAGTACTTC. Amino acids: CASSQVGRKSYEQYF.

The chain is built from TRBV7-2 and TRBJ1-2; perhaps TRBD1 as D (5 bases). The germline V gene has CDR1 SGHTA and CDR2 FQGNSA. The CDR3 extends over 17 amino acids. V shed 3 bases and J shed 4 bases, with 21 bases lying between them. DNA of the CDR3: TGTGCCAGCAGCTTCCCGATATCTCACGGCGGGGCCTATGGCTACACCTTC. Its protein product is CASSFPISHGGAYGYTF.

The genes are TRBV9 and TRBJ2-7; 7 bases are a match to TRBD1. V was pared by 0 bases and J by 2 bases, with 5 bases of the junction left unmatched. From germline, CDR1 is SGDLS and CDR2 YYNGEE. The CDR3 runs to 15 residues. The CDR3 sequence is CASSVEQGQTYEQYF. The CDR3 DNA sequence: TGTGCCAGCAGCGTAGAGCAGGGACAGACCTACGAGCAGTACTTC.

The J gene is TRBJ2-3, the V gene TRBV4-1; TRBD2 agrees at 7 bases. The CDR3 length is 16 residues. The trim removed 1 base at V and 3 bases at J, leaving 7 bases unmatched. Germline values: CDR1 MGHRA, CDR2 YSYEKL. The CDR3 region is CASSQVPGGRTDTQYF. CDR3 nucleotide sequence: TGCGCCAGCAGCCAAGTTCCGGGAGGAAGGACAGATACGCAGTATTTT.

There are a few counts of this clone. J is TRBJ1-1 and V is TRBV19; D remains unclear. The CDR3 consists of 13 residues. Germline V gives CDR1 LNHDA, CDR2 SQIVND (reference sequence). V lost 7 bases and J lost 3, with 12 bases in between. This CDR3 reads CASMMTGYTEAFF. CDR3 sequence (DNA): TGTGCCAGTATGATGACGGGATACACTGAAGCTTTCTTT.

The V and J genes are TRBV19 and TRBJ1-3; 7 bases agree with TRBD1. Germline values: CDR1 LNHDA, CDR2 SQIVND (reference sequence). The trim removed 4 bases at V and 0 bases at J, leaving 6 bases unmatched. The CDR3 runs to 16 residues. The CDR3 region has the DNA TGTGCCAGTAGTACTGACAGGGCTTACTCTGGAAACACCATATATTTT. This codes for CASSTDRAYSGNTIYF. Full variable domain (outside the CDR3, taken from reference TRBV19 and TRBJ1-3): DGGITQSPKYLFRKEGQNVTLSCEQNLNHDAMYWYRQDPGQGLRLIYYSQIVNDFQKGDIAEGYSVSREKKESFPLTVTSAQKNPTAFYLCASSTDRAYSGNTIYFGEGSWLTVV.

This chain joins TRBV6-1 and TRBJ1-5; D is possibly TRBD1 (5 bases). This CDR3 is built from 17 residues. The ends were cut back, 1 base at V and 7 bases at J, with 20 bases in the middle. From germline, CDR1 is MNHNS and CDR2 SASEGT. Written as DNA, the CDR3 is TGTGCCAGCAGTGAAGGGAAGGGAGGGGATAGTGGCCAGCCCCAGCATTTT. It codes for CASSEGKGGDSGQPQHF.

The CDR3 DNA reads as TGCGCCAGCAGAACTACGAAGGAGGGCTACGAGCAGTACTTC. Residues: CASRTTKEGYEQYF. The chain joins TRBV10-2 to TRBJ2-7; TRBD2 is a possible D gene (6 bases). CDR3 length: 14 amino acids. Germline V gene lookup returns CDR1 WSHSY and CDR2 SAAADI. V was cut by 6 bases and J by 3 bases, with 15 bases left in between.

This clone appeared a single time. The CDR3 DNA sequence: TGCAGCGTTGGTAGCAGCGCCAAGCCCCAGGATACGCAGTATTTT. Translation: CSVGSSAKPQDTQYF. This chain connects TRBV29-1 to TRBJ2-3; D gene unclear. The CDR3 contains 15 residues. Trimming left V 4 bases short and J 6 bases short, with 20 bases between. CDR1 and CDR2 (germline): SQVTM, ANQGSEA.